This T cell receptor (beta chain) was profiled in a study of human T cells and chemical hapten exposure. The CDR3 totals 17 residues. Germline CDR1 is SGDLS and CDR2 is YYNGEE. V was pared by 0 bases and J by 0 bases, with 16 bases between. Time point here: pre-sensitization, week 0. Treatment here: therapeutic diphenylcyclopropenone sensitization with weekly scalp DPC. Using its own MiXCR run on the RACE reads, TCRdb lists one record per CDR3 protein. The sample shows roughly 260,000 distinct CDR3 sequences, about 9% of them seen only once. The receptor's source is a middle-aged woman with alopecia areata. Some clones in this sample may be carry-over from other donors' samples. Sample: whole blood, taken in connection with sensitization to the hapten diphenylcyclopropenone (DPC). The rearrangement links TRBV9 to TRBJ2-7; D gene uncertain. CDR3 in amino acids: CASSVGPGYQSSYEQYF. Written as DNA, the CDR3 is TGTGCCAGCAGCGTAGGGCCCGGCTACCAGAGCTCCTACGAGCAGTACTTC. The entire variable domain, with the rest obtained from reference TRBV9 and TRBJ2-7, is as follows: DSGVTQTPKHLITATGQRVTLRCSPRSGDLSVYWYQQSLDQGLQFLIQYYNGEERAKGNILERFSAQQFPDLHSELNLSSLELGDSALYFCASSVGPGYQSSYEQYFGPGTRLTVT.